Below, one TCR beta chain is given with its context. This record belongs to a study of T-cell memory formation after mild COVID-19. This CDR3 contains 15 residues. MiXCR, run by TCRdb on the 5' RACE reads, gives a single entry per CDR3 protein. The table includes around 420,000 distinct CDR3 sequences, approximately 24% detected once. This chain links TRBV21-1 with TRBJ2-7; the table's TRBD1 call for D was not verified on the DNA. TRBV21-1 is listed as a pseudogene. The sequenced sample was PBMCs or a T cell subset sorted from them (not recorded which). This TCR was recovered from an adult woman who had mild COVID-19 (a few samples of this study predate the infection). Cell type and time point are not known. CDR3 in amino acids: CASRKGGGGVSEQYF. The CDR3 nucleotides read TGTGCCAGCAGGAAGGGCGGAGGGGGGGTCAGCGAGCAGTACTTC.